Presented here are 25 T cell receptor beta chains from one specimen sequenced in a study of blood T cell repertoires in COVID-19 (dated by TCRdb to the early 2020s). Library prep was done by the immunoSEQ multiplex PCR assay. Not all clones reach the TCRdb copy of this immuneACCESS table, which keeps in-frame sequences only. Checked studies attribute under half of the gap to unresolved V genes and leave the rest unexplained. This sample holds more than 250,000 clones; about 82% were observed only once. The leading ten clones occupy about 1.6% of the sample. Input material: peripheral blood. These receptors were obtained from a woman aged 45-59 years with acute or convalescent COVID-19.

J is TRBJ2-5 and V is TRBV15; TRBD2 might be the D (6 bases). Trimming cost V 2 bases and J 4 bases, with 17 bases left between them. The germline gives CDR1 LNHNV, CDR2 YYDKDF (reference sequence). CDR3 length: 16 residues. CDR3 bases: TGTGCCACCAGCAGACTCGCCGGAGGAGGGTTAGAGACCCAGTACTTC. Its translation: CATSRLAGGGLETQYF.

The V and J genes are TRBV4-3 and TRBJ2-7, with a possible D match to TRBD1 (5 bases). Germline CDR1 and CDR2: LGHNA and YSLEER. The V end lost 0 bases, the J end lost 2 bases, and 14 bases lay between the germline ends. This CDR3 has 16 residues. In nucleotides, the CDR3 is TGCGCCAGCAGCCAAGATTATCGACAGCTAGCCTACGAGCAGTACTTC. Translating gives CASSQDYRQLAYEQYF.

The chain carries TRBV7-9 and TRBJ1-4; no definite D call. The ends were cut back, 4 bases at V and 6 bases at J, with 12 bases in the middle. The germline V gene encodes CDR1 SEHNR and CDR2 FQNEAQ (reference sequence). CDR3 length: 14 residues. CDR3: CASSSYQLDEKLFF. CDR3 sequence (DNA): TGTGCCAGCAGCTCGTATCAGTTGGATGAAAAACTGTTTTTT. Based on the CDR3 plus reference TRBV7-9 and TRBJ1-4, the full variable domain is DTGVSQNPRHKITKRGQNVTFRCDPISEHNRLYWYRQTLGQGPEFLTYFQNEAQLEKSRLLSDRFSAERPKGSFSTLEIQRTEQGDSAMYLCASSSYQLDEKLFFGSGTQLSVL.

The chain uses TRBV7-3 and TRBJ1-2; D is unresolved. The germline V and J ends were trimmed by 1 base and 8 bases, with 14 bases remaining between them. CDR3 length equals 14 residues. CDR1 SGHTA and CDR2 FQGTGA come from the germline V gene. In DNA form, the CDR3 reads TGTGCCAGCAGCTTAAACCCCGGGTATGAGGGCTACACCTTC. Translation gives CASSLNPGYEGYTF.

Of note for this clone: This sample also contains other DNA sequences that code for the same CDR3. The chain has TRBV3-1 (or the pseudogene TRBV3-2) and TRBJ1-3, with D unclear. CDR1 LGHDT and CDR2 YNNKEL come from the germline V gene (reference sequence). V shed 0 bases and J shed 4 bases, with 4 bases lying between them. The CDR3 is made up of 13 amino acids. The CDR3 loop reads CASSQDLGNTIYF. DNA for the CDR3: TGTGCCAGCAGCCAAGATCTGGGAAACACCATATATTTT.

The chain combines TRBV6-5 with TRBJ1-2; D perhaps matches TRBD1 (5 bases). Trimming removed 5 bases at V and 5 bases at J, with 9 bases between. The CDR3 has 12 amino acids. Germline CDR1 reads MNHEY; CDR2 reads SVGAGI. CDR3 region: CASSRGSYGYTF. DNA of the CDR3: TGTGCCAGCAGTCGGGGGAGTTATGGCTACACCTTC.

Regarding this clone: The same CDR3 is also encoded by other DNA sequences in this sample. The chain recombines TRBV5-1 with TRBJ2-3; possibly TRBD2 for D (6 bases). Germline CDR1 is SGHRS and CDR2 is YFSETQ. There are 14 residues in the CDR3. The V end was cut by 0 bases, the J end by 2 bases, with 7 bases between. This CDR3 reads CASSLGTNTDTQYF. As DNA, the CDR3 is TGCGCCAGCAGCTTGGGGACTAACACAGATACGCAGTATTTT.

The chain links TRBV28 to TRBJ2-7, with D possibly TRBD1 on 5 matching bases. This CDR3 contains 14 residues. V lost 6 bases, J lost 6 bases, and 18 bases lay in between. Per germline, CDR1 MDHEN and CDR2 SYDVKM. The CDR3 coding sequence is TGTGCCAGCAGGGACACCGGGCGACCCCCCGAGCAGTACTTC. Protein product: CASRDTGRPPEQYF.

This clone was found once. The rearrangement links TRBV4-2 to TRBJ1-1, with a tentative D call TRBD1 (5 bases). V lost 6 bases and J lost 2, with 19 bases in between. CDR1 and CDR2 from the germline V gene are LGHNA and YNFKEQ. The length of the CDR3 is 16 residues. CDR3 sequence (DNA): TGTGCCAGCAGTAAGGGGCCTGCGGCAGACAACACTGAAGCTTTCTTT. It translates to CASSKGPAADNTEAFF.

This clone appeared a few times. The chain is built from TRBV2 and TRBJ2-7, with 8 bases aligning to TRBD1. Germline CDR1 reads SNHLY; CDR2 reads FYNNEI. Unmatched junction bases numbered 8, after V lost 7 bases and J lost 3 bases. The CDR3 runs to 14 residues. CDR3 residues: CASNLQGANYEQYF. CDR3 nucleotides: TGTGCCAGCAACCTTCAGGGGGCGAACTACGAGCAGTACTTC.

This chain links TRBV7-8 with TRBJ1-1; D remains unclear. V lost 1 base to trimming and J lost 7 bases, with 16 bases between them. The CDR3 is 15 residues long. Germline V gives CDR1 SGHVS, CDR2 FQNEAQ. The CDR3 loop is CASSLGVYSGFEAFF. DNA of the CDR3: TGTGCCAGCAGCTTAGGAGTCTACTCGGGGTTTGAAGCTTTCTTT.

The J gene is TRBJ1-3, the V gene TRBV5-1, with 7 bases lining up with TRBD1. Germline values: CDR1 SGHRS, CDR2 YFSETQ. Trimming removed 0 bases from V and 0 bases from J; junction bases left unmatched: 6. The CDR3 has 17 residues. The CDR3 here is CASSLVTGAISGNTIYF. DNA for the CDR3: TGCGCCAGCAGCTTGGTAACAGGGGCTATCTCTGGAAACACCATATATTTT.

J is TRBJ1-1 and V is TRBV5-1, with a possible D match to TRBD1 (5 bases). Per germline, CDR1 SGHRS and CDR2 YFSETQ. Trimming left V 9 bases short and J 10 bases short, with 22 bases between. CDR3 length: 13 residues. CDR3 region: CATSEDSYTPAFF. In DNA form, the CDR3 reads TGCGCCACATCCGAAGACAGTTACACGCCAGCTTTCTTT.

V and J are TRBV10-2 and TRBJ2-3; 9 nucleotides align to TRBD2. This CDR3 contains 16 residues. Unmatched junction bases numbered 9, after V lost 6 bases and J lost 2 bases. The V gene's germline CDR1 is WSHSY and CDR2 SAAADI. DNA of the CDR3: TGCGCCAGCAGAGGGGGAACTAGCGGGCCCACAGATACGCAGTATTTT. It yields the protein CASRGGTSGPTDTQYF.

The gene calls are TRBV5-4 and TRBJ1-3; 7 positions agree with TRBD1. The CDR3 loop spans 16 amino acids. The J segment lost 0 bases and the V segment lost 3 bases, leaving 6 bases of the junction unmatched. The germline V gene encodes CDR1 SGHNT and CDR2 YYREEE (reference sequence). CDR3 sequence reads: CASSSRDRLSGNTIYF. The CDR3, as DNA: TGTGCCAGCAGCTCCCGGGACAGACTCTCTGGAAACACCATATATTTT.

The gene calls are TRBV27 and TRBJ1-1; no clear D. V shed 3 bases and J shed 11 bases, with 13 bases lying between them. This CDR3 spans 12 amino acids. Germline assignment: CDR1 MNHEY and CDR2 SMNVEV (reference sequence). CDR3: CASSFLGGPAFF. Written as DNA, the CDR3 is TGTGCCAGCAGTTTCCTAGGTGGTCCTGCTTTCTTT.

This clone was recorded only once. This rearrangement joins TRBV19 to TRBJ2-7, with 11 bases fitting TRBD2. Unmatched junction bases numbered 8, after V lost 4 bases and J lost 0 bases. CDR1 LNHDA and CDR2 SQIVND come from the germline V gene (reference sequence). CDR3 length equals 17 residues. CDR3 amino acids: CASSTFLAGGPSYEQYF. The CDR3 DNA reads as TGTGCCAGTAGTACCTTCTTAGCGGGAGGGCCCTCCTACGAGCAGTACTTC.

The chain combines TRBV27 with TRBJ2-1; 10 nucleotides line up with TRBD2. After removal of 0 bases from V and 10 bases from J, the junction contained 6 bases not matched to a gene. The CDR3 covers 15 residues. Germline values: CDR1 MNHEY, CDR2 SMNVEV (reference sequence). The CDR3 region is CASSLSGTSDREQFF. The CDR3 coding sequence is TGTGCCAGCAGTTTATCCGGGACTAGCGATCGAGAGCAGTTCTTC.

The rearrangement uses TRBV27 and TRBJ2-7, with 7 positions matching TRBD2. This CDR3 spans 15 amino acids. Germline V CDR1 and CDR2: MNHEY, SMNVEV (reference sequence). V shed 7 bases and J 6 bases; nucleotides not matched to a gene: 15. The CDR3 DNA reads as TGTGCCAGCACCGACCTGACTAGCTTTGTAGCCGAGCAGTACTTC. Residues: CASTDLTSFVAEQYF.

J is TRBJ1-4 and V is TRBV19, with 9 bases that match TRBD1. Germline CDR1 and CDR2: LNHDA and SQIVND (reference sequence). J gave up 7 bases and V 6 bases, and 9 bases lay outside the gene matches. The CDR3 runs 15 residues. In DNA, the CDR3 is TGTGCCAGTAGCCCACAGGGGGCACGTGGTGAAAAACTGTTTTTT. Its protein is CASSPQGARGEKLFF.

V is TRBV30 and J is TRBJ2-7; weak D call: TRBD1 (6 bases). CDR1 GTSNPN and CDR2 SVGIG come from the germline V gene (reference sequence). This CDR3 comprises 12 residues. V lost 3 bases and J lost 0, with 6 bases in between. CDR3 region: CAWRGGSYEQYF. In DNA, the CDR3 is TGTGCCTGGAGAGGGGGCTCCTACGAGCAGTACTTC.

This chain joins TRBV9 and TRBJ1-1; no definite D call. The germline V and J ends were trimmed by 0 bases and 0 bases, with 12 bases remaining between them. The CDR3 is 16 amino acids. CDR1 SGDLS and CDR2 YYNGEE come from the germline V gene. The CDR3 loop reads CASSVDAGFMNTEAFF. The CDR3 DNA sequence: TGTGCCAGCAGCGTAGACGCAGGCTTCATGAACACTGAAGCTTTCTTT.

This chain connects TRBV5-6 to TRBJ2-7; D not resolved. The V end lost 0 bases, the J end lost 11 bases, and 18 bases lay between the germline ends. The CDR3 has 14 residues. The germline V gene has CDR1 SGHDT and CDR2 YYEEEE. As DNA, the CDR3 is TGTGCCAGCAGCTTGGGCCCTAAGGAACAGCCGAAGTACTTC. The encoded protein is CASSLGPKEQPKYF.

The chain joins TRBV7-9 to TRBJ2-3, with 14 nucleotides matching TRBD2. The germline V gene has CDR1 SEHNR and CDR2 FQNEAQ (reference sequence). The V and J ends lost 5 bases and 2 bases, in that order; junction bases with no gene match: 6. CDR3 length equals 17 residues. The chain's CDR3 is CASSAGTSGSVTDTQYF. The CDR3 region has the DNA TGTGCCAGCAGCGCCGGGACTAGCGGGAGTGTCACAGATACGCAGTATTTT.

This clone was found once. The V call is TRBV5-1, the J call TRBJ1-2; D possibly corresponds to TRBD1 (5 bases). The CDR3 contains 14 residues. Trimming left V 4 bases short and J 1 base short, with 11 bases between. Germline V CDR1 and CDR2: SGHRS, YFSETQ. CDR3 sequence: CASSPQGGNYGYTF. For the CDR3, the DNA is TGCGCCAGCAGCCCCCAGGGAGGTAACTATGGCTACACCTTC.